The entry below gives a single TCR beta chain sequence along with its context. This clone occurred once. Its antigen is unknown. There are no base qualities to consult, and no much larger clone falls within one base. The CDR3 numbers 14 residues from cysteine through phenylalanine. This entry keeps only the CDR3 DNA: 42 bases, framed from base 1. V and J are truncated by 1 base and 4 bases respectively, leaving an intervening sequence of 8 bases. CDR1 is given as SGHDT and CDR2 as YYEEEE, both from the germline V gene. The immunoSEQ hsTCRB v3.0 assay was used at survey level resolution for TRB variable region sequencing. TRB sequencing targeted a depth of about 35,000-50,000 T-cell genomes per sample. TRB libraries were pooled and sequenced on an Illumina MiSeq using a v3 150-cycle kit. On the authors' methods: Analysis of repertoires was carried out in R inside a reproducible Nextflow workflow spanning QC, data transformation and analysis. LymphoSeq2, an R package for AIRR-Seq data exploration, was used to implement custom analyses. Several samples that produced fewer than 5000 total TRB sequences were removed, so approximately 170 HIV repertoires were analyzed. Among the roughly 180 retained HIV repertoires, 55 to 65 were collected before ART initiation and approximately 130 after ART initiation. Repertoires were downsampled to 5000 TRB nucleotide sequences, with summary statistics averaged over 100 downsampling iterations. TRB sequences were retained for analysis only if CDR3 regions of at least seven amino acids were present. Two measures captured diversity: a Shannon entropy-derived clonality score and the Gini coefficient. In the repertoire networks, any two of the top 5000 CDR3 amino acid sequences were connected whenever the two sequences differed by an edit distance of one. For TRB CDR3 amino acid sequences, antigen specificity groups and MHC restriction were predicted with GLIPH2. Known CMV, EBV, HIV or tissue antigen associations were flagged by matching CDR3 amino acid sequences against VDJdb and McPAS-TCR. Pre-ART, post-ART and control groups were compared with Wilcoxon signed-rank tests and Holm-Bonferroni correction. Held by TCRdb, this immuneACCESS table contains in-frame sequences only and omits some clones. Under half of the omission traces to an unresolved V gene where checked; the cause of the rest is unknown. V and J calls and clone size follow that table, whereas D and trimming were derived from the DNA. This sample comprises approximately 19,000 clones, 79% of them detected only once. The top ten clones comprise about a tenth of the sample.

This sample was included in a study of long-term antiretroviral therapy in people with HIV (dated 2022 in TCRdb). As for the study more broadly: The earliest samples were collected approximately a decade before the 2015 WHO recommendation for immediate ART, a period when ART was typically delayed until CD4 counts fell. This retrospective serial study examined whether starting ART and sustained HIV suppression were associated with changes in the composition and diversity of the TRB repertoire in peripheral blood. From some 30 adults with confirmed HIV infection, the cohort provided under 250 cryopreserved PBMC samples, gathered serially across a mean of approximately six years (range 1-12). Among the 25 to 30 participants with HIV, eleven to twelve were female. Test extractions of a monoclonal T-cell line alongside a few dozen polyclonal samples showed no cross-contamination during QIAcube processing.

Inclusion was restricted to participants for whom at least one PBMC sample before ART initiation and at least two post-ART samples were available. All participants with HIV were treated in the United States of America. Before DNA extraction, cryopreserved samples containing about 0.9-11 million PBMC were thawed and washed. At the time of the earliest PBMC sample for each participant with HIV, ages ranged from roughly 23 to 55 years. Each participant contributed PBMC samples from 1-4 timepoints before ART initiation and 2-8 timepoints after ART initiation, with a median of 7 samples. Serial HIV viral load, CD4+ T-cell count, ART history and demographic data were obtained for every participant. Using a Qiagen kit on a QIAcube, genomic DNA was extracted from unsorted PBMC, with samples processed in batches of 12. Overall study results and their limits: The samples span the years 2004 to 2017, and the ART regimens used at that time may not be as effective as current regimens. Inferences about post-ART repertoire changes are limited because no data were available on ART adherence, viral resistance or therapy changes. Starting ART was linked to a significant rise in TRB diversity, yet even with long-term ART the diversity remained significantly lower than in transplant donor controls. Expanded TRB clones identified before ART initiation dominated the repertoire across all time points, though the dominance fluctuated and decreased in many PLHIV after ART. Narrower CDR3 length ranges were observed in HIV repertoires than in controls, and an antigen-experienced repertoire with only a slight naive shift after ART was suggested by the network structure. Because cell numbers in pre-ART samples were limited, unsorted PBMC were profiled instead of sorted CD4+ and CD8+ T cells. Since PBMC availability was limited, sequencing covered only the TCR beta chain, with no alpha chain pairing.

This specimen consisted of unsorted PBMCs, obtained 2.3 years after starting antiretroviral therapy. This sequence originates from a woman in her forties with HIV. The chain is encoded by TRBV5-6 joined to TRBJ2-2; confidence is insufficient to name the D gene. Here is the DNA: TGTGCCAGCAGCTTGTCCCCAACCACCGGGGAGCTGTTTTTT. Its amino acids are CASSLSPTTGELFF.